This T cell receptor (beta chain) was found in a study of T cell responses to AZD1222 COVID-19 vaccine. Broader study findings: Only a handful of AZD1222 recipients, about six in all, had baseline seropositivity. Targeting of unmutated variant regions was reportedly seen in nearly half of spike-specific TCRs. The study found Spike-specific TCR breadth and depth rose after two AZD1222 doses.

This clone was observed a handful of times. Its antigen is as yet unknown. V lost 6 bases and J lost 2, with 13 bases in between. There are 14 residues in the CDR3. The germline V gene has CDR1 MNHEY and CDR2 SMNVEV (reference sequence). Pooled together were second doses at about 4 or about 12 weeks. The data were produced by immunoSEQ multiplex PCR, yet TCRdb's version contains in-frame clones alone and is incomplete. The sample contains fewer than 95,000 clones, about 91% of which appear only once. The J gene is TRBJ1-2, the V gene TRBV27; D is uncertain. The sample here was peripheral blood, taken 28 days after the second AZD1222 dose. This receptor was obtained from an adult who received the AZD1222 COVID-19 vaccine. The CDR3 DNA sequence: TGTGCCAGCAGAACAATAACAAACAACTATGGCTACACCTTC. This codes for CASRTITNNYGYTF.